This paragraph reports one T cell receptor (beta chain). The CDR3 covers 15 residues. V lost 6 bases to trimming and J lost 0 bases, with 14 bases between them. Germline loops: CDR1 MDHEN, CDR2 SYDVKM. The table came from immunoSEQ multiplex PCR; TCRdb's copy has only in-frame clones and leaves some out. The sample has about 220,000 clones, around 82% seen once; the top ten hold approximately 3.8%. This specimen belongs to a study of blood T cell repertoires in COVID-19. For the study at large: Acute and convalescent COVID-19 samples came from the United States, Italy and Spain. The analysed material was cDNA or gDNA that came from T cells, B-cell-depleted T cells, or PBMCs.

The sequenced sample was peripheral blood. The rearrangement links TRBV28 to TRBJ1-1; no definite D call. The sequence was collected from an elderly woman with acute or convalescent COVID-19. CDR3 sequence (DNA): TGTGCCAGCAGACCACTCGGGTTCATGAACACTGAAGCTTTCTTT. Protein product: CASRPLGFMNTEAFF.